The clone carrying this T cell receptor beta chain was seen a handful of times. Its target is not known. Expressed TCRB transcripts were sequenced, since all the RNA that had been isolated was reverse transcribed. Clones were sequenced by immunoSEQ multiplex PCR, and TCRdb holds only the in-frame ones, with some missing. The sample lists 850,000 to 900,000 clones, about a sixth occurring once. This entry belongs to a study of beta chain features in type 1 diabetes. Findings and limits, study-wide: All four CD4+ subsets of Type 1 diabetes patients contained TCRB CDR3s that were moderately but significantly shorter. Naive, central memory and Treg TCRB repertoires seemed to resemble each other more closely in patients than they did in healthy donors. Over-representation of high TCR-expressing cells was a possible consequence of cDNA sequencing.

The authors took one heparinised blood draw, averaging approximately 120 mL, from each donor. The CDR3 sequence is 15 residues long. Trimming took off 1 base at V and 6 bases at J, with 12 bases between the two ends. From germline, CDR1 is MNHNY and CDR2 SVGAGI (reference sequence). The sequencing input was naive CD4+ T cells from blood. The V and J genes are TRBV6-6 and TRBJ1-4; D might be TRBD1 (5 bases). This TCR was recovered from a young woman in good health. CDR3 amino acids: CASSYLGDLDEKLFF. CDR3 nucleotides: TGTGCCAGCAGTTACTTGGGGGATTTGGATGAAAAACTGTTTTTT.